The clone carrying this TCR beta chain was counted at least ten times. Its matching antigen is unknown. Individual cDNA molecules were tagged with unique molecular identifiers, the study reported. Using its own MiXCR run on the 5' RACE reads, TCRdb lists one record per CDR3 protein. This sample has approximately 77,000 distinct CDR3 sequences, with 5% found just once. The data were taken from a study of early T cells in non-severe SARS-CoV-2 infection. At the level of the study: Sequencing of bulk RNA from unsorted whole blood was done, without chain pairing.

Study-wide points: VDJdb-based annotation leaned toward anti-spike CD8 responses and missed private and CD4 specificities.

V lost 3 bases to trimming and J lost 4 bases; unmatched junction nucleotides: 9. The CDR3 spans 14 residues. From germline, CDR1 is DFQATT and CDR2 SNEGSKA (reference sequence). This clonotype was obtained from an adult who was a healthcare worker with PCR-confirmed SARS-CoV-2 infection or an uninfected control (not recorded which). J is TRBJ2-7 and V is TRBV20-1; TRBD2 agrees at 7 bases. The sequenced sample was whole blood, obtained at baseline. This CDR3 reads CSARRGEGQYEQYF. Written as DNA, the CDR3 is TGCAGTGCTAGGCGAGGGGAGGGGCAATACGAGCAGTACTTC.